This entry lists 9 T cell receptor beta chains sequenced from one sample in a study of cytomegalovirus exposure and HLA in healthy donors. A multiplex PCR was run with 60 Vbeta primers and 13 Jbeta primers. Clones were sequenced by immunoSEQ multiplex PCR, and TCRdb holds only the in-frame ones, with some missing. In the table there are some 150,000 clones, 75% to 90% of which are singletons. Sequencing was done on a sample of PBMCs. The receptors stem from a woman in her thirties in good health and CMV-seronegative.

This CDR3 is CASSPDLQNTEAFF. The CDR3 DNA follows: TGCGCCAGCAGCCCTGATTTACAGAACACTGAAGCTTTCTTT. The chain uses TRBV5-1 and TRBJ1-1; D ambiguous. The V gene lost 4 bases and the J gene lost 1 base, with 11 bases spanning the gap. This CDR3 is 14 amino acids long. Germline CDR1 SGHRS, CDR2 YFSETQ.

The chain employs TRBV6-5 and TRBJ2-6, with 8 bases lining up with TRBD1. The length of the CDR3 is 16 residues. Germline V gene data show CDR1 as MNHEY and CDR2 as SVGAGI. V shed 2 bases and J 3 bases; nucleotides not matched to a gene: 3. Here the CDR3 DNA reads TGTGCCAGCAGTTACCCAGGGGGCAATGGGGCCAACGTCCTGACTTTC. The encoded protein is CASSYPGGNGANVLTF.

The chain employs TRBV5-1 and TRBJ2-2, with D tentatively TRBD1 (5 bases). Trimming cost V 3 bases and J 0 bases, with 12 bases left between them. The CDR3 length is 16 residues. From germline, CDR1 is SGHRS and CDR2 YFSETQ. The CDR3 here is CASSSRAGTNTGELFF. As DNA, the CDR3 is TGCGCCAGCAGCTCCAGGGCAGGGACGAACACCGGGGAGCTGTTTTTT. Together with reference TRBV5-1 and TRBJ2-2, the CDR3 gives the full variable domain: KAGVTQTPRYLIKTRGQQVTLSCSPISGHRSVSWYQQTPGQGLQFLFEYFSETQRNKGNFPGRFSGRQFSNSRSEMNVSTLELGDSALYLCASSSRAGTNTGELFFGEGSRLTVL.

This clone appeared a single time. The chain recombines TRBV28 with TRBJ2-2; a weak D match, TRBD2 (5 bases). Germline V gene sequence: CDR1 MDHEN, CDR2 SYDVKM. Trimming took 10 bases from V and 3 from J, leaving 12 bases between them. CDR3 length equals 13 residues. The CDR3 region is CANNPGYTGELFF. The CDR3 DNA sequence: TGTGCCAACAATCCGGGGTACACCGGGGAGCTGTTTTTT. The full variable domain, in which reference TRBV28 and TRBJ2-2 provide the parts outside the CDR3, is DVKVTQSSRYLVKRTGEKVFLECVQDMDHENMFWYRQDPGLGLRLIYFSYDVKMKEKGDIPEGYSVSREKKERFSLILESASTNQTSMYLCANNPGYTGELFFGEGSRLTVL.

The chain links TRBV30 to TRBJ1-1; 7 bases align to TRBD1. The CDR3 totals 15 residues. Looked up from germline, CDR1 is GTSNPN and CDR2 is SVGIG (reference sequence). V lost 2 bases, J lost 4 bases, and 10 bases stayed unmatched. Here the CDR3 reads CAWSRRTGPSTEAFF. CDR3 DNA: TGTGCCTGGAGTAGAAGGACAGGCCCATCCACTGAAGCTTTCTTT.

This clone has a single count. The chain has TRBV27 and TRBJ1-2; TRBD1 matches 12 bases. Unmatched junction bases numbered 2, after V lost 5 bases and J lost 4 bases. Germline V gene lookup returns CDR1 MNHEY and CDR2 SMNVEV (reference sequence). CDR3 size: 14 residues. CDR3 nucleotides: TGTGCCAGCAGTCGGGACAGGGGGCCCTATGGCTACACCTTC. This gives the protein CASSRDRGPYGYTF.

The gene calls are TRBV5-1 and TRBJ2-1, with 8 bases lining up with TRBD1. The germline V gene has CDR1 SGHRS and CDR2 YFSETQ. The CDR3 spans 16 residues. Trimming cost V 0 bases and J 7 bases; bases outside gene matches: 9. Written as DNA, the CDR3 is TGCGCCAGCAGCTTGGCGCAGACAGGGGTTAGGAATGAGCAGTTCTTC. Translating gives CASSLAQTGVRNEQFF.

The V gene is TRBV19, the J gene TRBJ2-1, with 8 bases identical to TRBD1. Germline-derived CDR1 and CDR2 are LNHDA and SQIVND (reference sequence). This CDR3 has 17 residues. With 9 bases clipped from V and 0 bases from J, the junction kept 13 bases outside the gene matches. The chain's CDR3 is CASNQLRQGSSYNEQFF. CDR3 nucleotide sequence: TGTGCCAGCAATCAACTTAGACAGGGGAGCTCCTACAATGAGCAGTTCTTC.

This clone was seen a handful of times. V and J are TRBV5-6 and TRBJ1-1, with D possibly matching TRBD1 (5 bases). V was pared by 0 bases and J by 1 base, with 10 bases between. Looked up from germline, CDR1 is SGHDT and CDR2 is YYEEEE. The CDR3 is 15 amino acids. CDR3 in amino acids: CASSLGQSWNTEAFF. The CDR3 DNA follows: TGTGCCAGCAGCTTGGGACAGAGTTGGAACACTGAAGCTTTCTTT.